These 14 T cell receptor beta chains came from one sample sequenced in a study of T cell responses to AZD1222 COVID-19 vaccine. Sequenced by immunoSEQ multiplex PCR; TCRdb stores in-frame clones only, minus some. Of 75,000 to 100,000 clones detected, almost 90% appear once; the ten largest clones hold about 25%. The sequenced sample was peripheral blood, obtained on day 0 of AZD1222 vaccination. The receptors come from an adult in good health.

The chain uses TRBV10-3 and TRBJ2-3; 8 bases are shared with TRBD2. V lost 7 bases, J lost 3 bases, and 6 bases stayed unmatched. This CDR3 is 14 amino acids long. Germline V gene lookup returns CDR1 ENHRY and CDR2 SYGVKD. CDR3 sequence (DNA): TGTGCCATCAACAGCGGGAGTGGGACAGATACGCAGTATTTT. Its translation: CAINSGSGTDTQYF.

V usage is TRBV19 and J usage is TRBJ1-5; D unclear. The length of the CDR3 is 15 residues. Looked up from germline, CDR1 is LNHDA and CDR2 is SQIVND (reference sequence). Trimming took 3 bases from V and 0 from J, leaving 9 bases between them. CDR3 residues: CASSIFESSNQPQHF. In DNA form, the CDR3 reads TGTGCCAGTAGTATTTTTGAAAGTAGCAATCAGCCCCAGCATTTT.

The count of this clone is one. This sequence joins TRBV27 and TRBJ2-7; a possible D gene is TRBD2 (5 bases). This CDR3 is 15 amino acids long. V was pared by 0 bases and J by 0 bases, with 9 bases between. Looked up from germline, CDR1 is MNHEY and CDR2 is SMNVEV (reference sequence). CDR3 sequence: CASSLSRTASYEQYF. The CDR3 coding sequence is TGTGCCAGCAGTTTATCTCGGACTGCCTCCTACGAGCAGTACTTC.

The V gene is TRBV10-2, the J gene TRBJ1-3; D not resolved. The V gene lost 9 bases and the J gene lost 3 bases, with 3 bases spanning the gap. The CDR3 has 10 amino acids. Per the germline V gene, CDR1 is WSHSY and CDR2 is SAAADI. The CDR3 sequence: CASHGNTIYF. The DNA of the CDR3 is TGCGCCAGTCATGGAAACACCATATATTTT.

The rearrangement uses TRBV5-5 and TRBJ2-1; TRBD1 matches 7 bases. Germline assignment: CDR1 SGHKS and CDR2 YYEKEE (reference sequence). J was trimmed by 8 bases and V by 4 bases; bases with no gene match: 12. The CDR3 spans 15 residues. CDR3 sequence: CASSPETDRADEQFF. The DNA for the CDR3 is TGTGCCAGCAGCCCCGAGACCGACAGGGCCGATGAGCAGTTCTTC.

The chain is built from TRBV18 and TRBJ1-4; 8 bases are a match to TRBD1. With 6 bases clipped from V and 7 bases from J, the junction kept 4 bases outside the gene matches. The germline V gene encodes CDR1 KGHSH and CDR2 LQKENI. The CDR3 loop spans 13 amino acids. The CDR3 is CASSTTGAEKLFF. The CDR3, as DNA: TGTGCCAGCTCCACGACAGGGGCTGAAAAACTGTTTTTT.

V gene TRBV11-2 combines with J gene TRBJ2-1, with D perhaps assigned TRBD1 or TRBD2 (6 bases each). Germline values: CDR1 SGHAT, CDR2 FQNNGV. The V gene lost 0 bases and the J gene lost 6 bases, with 12 bases spanning the gap. The CDR3 length is 15 residues. DNA of the CDR3: TGTGCCAGCAGCTTAGATGGAGGGGGGCGCAATGAGCAGTTCTTC. Protein product: CASSLDGGGRNEQFF.

V and J are TRBV5-1 and TRBJ2-7; tentative D call: TRBD1 (6 bases). This CDR3 has 14 amino acids. CDR1 SGHRS and CDR2 YFSETQ come from the germline V gene. V was trimmed by 3 bases and J by 2 bases, leaving 12 bases between them. In DNA, the CDR3 is TGCGCCAGCAGCTCAACAGGGCTGGCCTACGAGCAGTACTTC. Its protein is CASSSTGLAYEQYF.

This clone was observed a few times. This chain links TRBV9 with TRBJ2-3, with D perhaps given as TRBD1 or TRBD2 (5 bases each). Germline V gene lookup returns CDR1 SGDLS and CDR2 YYNGEE. Trimming removed 4 bases at V and 2 bases at J, with 11 bases between. The CDR3 extends over 14 amino acids. CDR3 sequence reads: CASSIRDVTDTQYF. The DNA of the CDR3 is TGTGCCAGCAGCATCCGGGACGTCACAGATACGCAGTATTTT.

The J gene is TRBJ2-7, the V gene TRBV2; D is ambiguous. Per the germline V gene, CDR1 is SNHLY and CDR2 is FYNNEI. The CDR3 runs to 12 residues. V was clipped by 3 bases and J by 4 bases, with 7 bases between them. This CDR3 is CASSEESYEQYF. The DNA of the CDR3 is TGTGCCAGCAGTGAGGAGTCTTACGAGCAGTACTTC.

This clone showed up just once. V and J are TRBV19 and TRBJ2-3, with a weak D call TRBD2 (6 bases). Germline V gene sequence: CDR1 LNHDA, CDR2 SQIVND (reference sequence). V dropped 5 bases and J dropped 0 bases, with 12 bases sitting between them. The CDR3 length is 15 residues. CDR3 loop: CASSLLASSTDTQYF. For the CDR3, the DNA is TGTGCCAGTAGTCTTCTAGCGTCTAGCACAGATACGCAGTATTTT.

This chain joins TRBV28 and TRBJ2-7; the D is unclear. CDR3 size: 14 residues. V was clipped by 1 base and J by 3 bases, with 10 bases between them. Germline V gene sequence: CDR1 MDHEN, CDR2 SYDVKM. CDR3 amino acids: CASSLLPLVYEQYF. In nucleotides, the CDR3 is TGTGCCAGCAGTTTATTACCCCTGGTCTACGAGCAGTACTTC.

The chain has TRBV2 and TRBJ2-7, with D possibly TRBD2 on 5 matching bases. CDR1 and CDR2 (germline): SNHLY, FYNNEI. The CDR3 runs to 16 residues. V lost 0 bases and J lost 0, with 12 bases in between. CDR3 DNA: TGTGCCAGCAGTGAAGCATCCGGGGATCCCTCCTACGAGCAGTACTTC. Its translation is CASSEASGDPSYEQYF.

The V call is TRBV7-9, the J call TRBJ2-7; possible D gene TRBD1, 5 bases. The CDR3 totals 15 residues. The V gene lost 4 bases and the J gene lost 3 bases, with 16 bases spanning the gap. Per germline, CDR1 SEHNR and CDR2 FQNEAQ (reference sequence). This chain's CDR3 is CASSWGQVNIYEQYF. The DNA of the CDR3 is TGTGCCAGCAGCTGGGGCCAGGTTAATATCTACGAGCAGTACTTC. Full variable domain (rest looked up from reference TRBV7-9 and TRBJ2-7): DTGVSQNPRHKITKRGQNVTFRCDPISEHNRLYWYRQTLGQGPEFLTYFQNEAQLEKSRLLSDRFSAERPKGSFSTLEIQRTEQGDSAMYLCASSWGQVNIYEQYFGPGTRLTVT.